Following are 13 T cell receptor beta chains from one sample sequenced in a study of control samples from healthy donors and cancer patients. The table came from immunoSEQ multiplex PCR; TCRdb's copy has only in-frame clones and leaves some out. The sample holds more than 110,000 clones, roughly 92% seen once. The sample consisted of blood. These receptors were obtained from a man aged 25-40 years in good health.

The chain employs TRBV7-2 and TRBJ1-1; D gene uncertain. This CDR3 comprises 14 residues. Germline V gene sequence: CDR1 SGHTA, CDR2 FQGNSA. The V end was cut by 0 bases, the J end by 1 base, with 6 bases between. The CDR3 bases are TGTGCCAGCAGCTTAGCGCTTGGGAACACTGAAGCTTTCTTT. Translated, it gives CASSLALGNTEAFF.

The genes are TRBV19 and TRBJ1-4; D is undetermined. V dropped 5 bases and J dropped 6 bases, with 16 bases sitting between them. The germline V gene encodes CDR1 LNHDA and CDR2 SQIVND (reference sequence). The CDR3 contains 15 residues. CDR3 sequence (DNA): TGTGCCAGTAGTCCACGGACGTTTTCCGATGAAAAACTGTTTTTT. Translated, it gives CASSPRTFSDEKLFF. The whole variable domain, filled in from reference TRBV19 and TRBJ1-4, reads DGGITQSPKYLFRKEGQNVTLSCEQNLNHDAMYWYRQDPGQGLRLIYYSQIVNDFQKGDIAEGYSVSREKKESFPLTVTSAQKNPTAFYLCASSPRTFSDEKLFFGSGTQLSVL.

This clone was observed once. The chain combines TRBV28 with TRBJ1-3; the match to TRBD1 covers 7 bases. CDR1 and CDR2 from the germline V gene are MDHEN and SYDVKM. The length of the CDR3 is 17 residues. With 4 bases clipped from V and 3 bases from J, the junction kept 12 bases outside the gene matches. CDR3 sequence: CASSSRQGGLLGNTIYF. CDR3 bases: TGTGCCAGCAGTTCCAGACAGGGTGGTTTACTTGGAAACACCATATATTTT. Filled out from reference TRBV28 and TRBJ1-3, the complete variable domain reads DVKVTQSSRYLVKRTGEKVFLECVQDMDHENMFWYRQDPGLGLRLIYFSYDVKMKEKGDIPEGYSVSREKKERFSLILESASTNQTSMYLCASSSRQGGLLGNTIYFGEGSWLTVV.

The gene calls are TRBV11-2 and TRBJ1-2, with 8 bases identical to TRBD1. From germline, CDR1 is SGHAT and CDR2 FQNNGV. The CDR3 loop spans 12 amino acids. Trimming took 3 bases from V and 8 from J; bases not matched to a gene: 2. In DNA form, the CDR3 reads TGTGCCAGCAGCTTGCGACAGGGGGGCTACACCTTC. Its translation: CASSLRQGGYTF.

The CDR3 DNA reads as TGTGCCAGCAGCTTAGGTGGGACAGCCAGTGGAGAGCAGTACTTC. Amino acids: CASSLGGTASGEQYF. The rearrangement joins TRBV13 to TRBJ2-7, with TRBD1 identical over 7 bases. CDR3 length: 15 residues. Trimming removed 0 bases from V and 7 bases from J; junction bases left unmatched: 9. CDR1 and CDR2 from the germline V gene are PRHDT and FYEKMQ (reference sequence).

This clone was observed once. This chain joins TRBV6-1 and TRBJ2-7, with 11 bases identical to TRBD2. The CDR3 has 17 amino acids. The germline gives CDR1 MNHNS, CDR2 SASEGT. With V trimmed by 3 bases and J by 0 bases, 7 bases remained unmatched. As DNA, the CDR3 is TGTGCCAGCAGTGATAAAGCTAGCGGGAGGAGCTCCTACGAGCAGTACTTC. Protein product: CASSDKASGRSSYEQYF.

The V and J genes are TRBV18 and TRBJ1-1; D is possibly TRBD1 (5 bases). Germline V lookup: CDR1 KGHSH, CDR2 LQKENI. The V end lost 3 bases, the J end lost 2 bases, and 10 bases lay between the germline ends. The CDR3 sequence is 14 residues long. CDR3 loop: CASSPGTRNTEAFF. In DNA, the CDR3 is TGTGCCAGCTCACCTGGGACCCGCAACACTGAAGCTTTCTTT.

This chain connects TRBV6-2 or TRBV6-3 to TRBJ2-5, with 12 bases that match TRBD2. V lost 6 bases, J lost 2 bases, and 4 bases stayed unmatched. This CDR3 has 15 residues. CDR1 MNHEY and CDR2 SVGEGT come from the germline V gene. The CDR3 here is CASSTGLAGQETQYF. Written as DNA, the CDR3 is TGTGCCAGCAGCACCGGACTAGCGGGACAAGAGACCCAGTACTTC.

This chain connects TRBV24-1 to TRBJ2-3; 7 bases agree with TRBD1. Germline CDR1 is KGHDR and CDR2 is SFDVKD. The CDR3 spans 15 residues. The ends lost 3 bases at V and 5 bases at J; junction bases unmatched: 7. The CDR3 loop reads CATSDLQGTEDTQYF. The CDR3 DNA reads TGTGCCACCAGTGATCTACAGGGGACGGAAGATACGCAGTATTTT.

This sequence joins TRBV12-5 and TRBJ2-3; 7 positions agree with TRBD1. CDR3 length: 15 amino acids. Per germline, CDR1 LGHNT and CDR2 FRNRAP. The trim removed 5 bases at V and 2 bases at J, leaving 7 bases unmatched. This CDR3 is CASGEDRSYTDTQYF. The CDR3 nucleotides read TGTGCTAGTGGTGAGGACAGGAGCTACACAGATACGCAGTATTTT. Drawing the rest from reference TRBV12-5 and TRBJ2-3, the complete variable domain is DARVTQTPRHKVTEMGQEVTMRCQPILGHNTVFWYRQTMMQGLELLAYFRNRAPLDDSGMPKDRFSAEMPDATLATLKIQPSEPRDSAVYFCASGEDRSYTDTQYFGPGTRLTVL.

V gene TRBV19 combines with J gene TRBJ2-7; 8 nucleotides agree with TRBD2. There are 15 residues in the CDR3. The germline V gene encodes CDR1 LNHDA and CDR2 SQIVND (reference sequence). J lost 1 base, V lost 5 bases, and 7 bases had no gene match. The CDR3 coding sequence is TGTGCCAGTAGTTTATCGCTAGCGGGTTCCTACGAGCAGTACTTC. Its protein product is CASSLSLAGSYEQYF.

The gene calls are TRBV29-1 and TRBJ1-2; 10 bases align to TRBD1. This CDR3 is 14 amino acids long. J gave up 8 bases and V 5 bases, and 11 bases lay outside the gene matches. Per germline, CDR1 SQVTM and CDR2 ANQGSEA. The CDR3 region is CSVIPGTGVRGYTF. Here the CDR3 DNA reads TGCAGCGTTATTCCCGGGACAGGGGTACGGGGCTACACCTTC.

V and J are TRBV7-2 and TRBJ1-1, with a possible D match to TRBD1 (6 bases). V was cut by 5 bases and J by 1 base, with 8 bases left in between. The CDR3 spans 13 residues. In germline, CDR1 is SGHTA, CDR2 FQGNSA. CDR3 coding DNA: TGTGCCAGCAGCCTGGACAGGAACACTGAAGCTTTCTTT. Protein: CASSLDRNTEAFF.